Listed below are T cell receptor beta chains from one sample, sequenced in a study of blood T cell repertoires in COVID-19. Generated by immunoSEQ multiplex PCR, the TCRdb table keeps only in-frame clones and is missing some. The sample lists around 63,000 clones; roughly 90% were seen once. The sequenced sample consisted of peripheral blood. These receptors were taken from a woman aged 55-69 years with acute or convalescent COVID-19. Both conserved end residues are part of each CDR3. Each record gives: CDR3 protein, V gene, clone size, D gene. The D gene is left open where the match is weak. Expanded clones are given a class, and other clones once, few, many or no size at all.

cdr3_aa: CASSQGGSNQPQHF; v_call: TRBV3-1/TRBV3-2; clone_size: .; d_call: .
cdr3_aa: CASSQERDTEAFF; v_call: TRBV4-3; clone_size: .; d_call: .
cdr3_aa: CASSASTGYYTF; v_call: TRBV6-5; clone_size: .; d_call: .
cdr3_aa: CASSPNGEQFF; v_call: TRBV12-3/TRBV12-4; clone_size: .; d_call: .
cdr3_aa: CASSEATANYGYTF; v_call: TRBV6-1; clone_size: .; d_call: .
cdr3_aa: CASSFGQAGELFF; v_call: TRBV28; clone_size: medium-sized; d_call: TRBD1
cdr3_aa: CASSPFRVKDTEAFF; v_call: TRBV11-2; clone_size: .; d_call: .
cdr3_aa: CASSPVRRGSGIQETQYF; v_call: TRBV5-8; clone_size: .; d_call: TRBD2
cdr3_aa: CASSLGGTQYF; v_call: TRBV14; clone_size: once; d_call: .
cdr3_aa: CASSGQPPSDTQYF; v_call: TRBV5-1; clone_size: .; d_call: .
cdr3_aa: CATSRDRGEETQYF; v_call: TRBV15; clone_size: .; d_call: TRBD2
cdr3_aa: CASSHGTGEAFF; v_call: TRBV18; clone_size: .; d_call: TRBD1
cdr3_aa: CSASGAASSAFF; v_call: TRBV20-1; clone_size: once; d_call: .
cdr3_aa: CASSYEPTYEKLFF; v_call: TRBV7-8; clone_size: .; d_call: .
cdr3_aa: CASSAASGNTEAFF; v_call: TRBV6-1; clone_size: .; d_call: .
cdr3_aa: CASSQSTGGNQPQHF; v_call: TRBV4-2; clone_size: .; d_call: TRBD1
cdr3_aa: CASSGRTYNEQFF; v_call: TRBV5-4; clone_size: .; d_call: .
cdr3_aa: CASSYPSGSSYNEQFF; v_call: TRBV6-2/TRBV6-3; clone_size: .; d_call: TRBD2
cdr3_aa: CASSWTGGAGSPLHF; v_call: TRBV28; clone_size: once; d_call: TRBD1
cdr3_aa: CAWSGGESWTEAFF; v_call: TRBV30; clone_size: few; d_call: .
cdr3_aa: CASRAGDYYNSPLHF; v_call: TRBV25-1; clone_size: .; d_call: .
cdr3_aa: CASAGGAHTEAFF; v_call: TRBV3-1/TRBV3-2; clone_size: .; d_call: .
cdr3_aa: CASTPRRDNEQFF; v_call: TRBV2; clone_size: .; d_call: .
cdr3_aa: CATEIGRGLDSPLHF; v_call: TRBV10-3; clone_size: .; d_call: .
cdr3_aa: CASSERDGGTEAFF; v_call: TRBV6-1; clone_size: .; d_call: .
cdr3_aa: CASSQPALAGAGETQYF; v_call: TRBV3-1/TRBV3-2; clone_size: .; d_call: TRBD2
cdr3_aa: CASSSAYEEDGYTF; v_call: TRBV6-6; clone_size: .; d_call: .
cdr3_aa: CASSSEGLVKETQYF; v_call: TRBV11-1; clone_size: .; d_call: TRBD2
cdr3_aa: CASSLAGFRQHGTQYF; v_call: TRBV7-8; clone_size: .; d_call: .
cdr3_aa: CASTNPGEGNTEAFF; v_call: TRBV5-6; clone_size: .; d_call: .
cdr3_aa: CASSLDSNQPQHF; v_call: TRBV6-5; clone_size: .; d_call: .
cdr3_aa: CASSPPGLAGTDTQYF; v_call: TRBV18; clone_size: .; d_call: TRBD2
cdr3_aa: CASSLTGSQETQYF; v_call: TRBV28; clone_size: .; d_call: .
cdr3_aa: CASSFRRQETQYF; v_call: TRBV7-2; clone_size: .; d_call: .
cdr3_aa: CASSLGGAGELFF; v_call: TRBV7-9; clone_size: .; d_call: .
cdr3_aa: CSANRVYGYTF; v_call: TRBV20-1; clone_size: .; d_call: .
cdr3_aa: CATRPADRGGYTF; v_call: TRBV28; clone_size: .; d_call: .
cdr3_aa: CASSLGQSLAKNIQYF; v_call: TRBV7-9; clone_size: .; d_call: .
cdr3_aa: CASSLEGFSGNTIYF; v_call: TRBV5-1; clone_size: .; d_call: .
cdr3_aa: CASSRPGGQDNEKLFF; v_call: TRBV7-9; clone_size: .; d_call: TRBD1
cdr3_aa: CASSDARVNEKLFF; v_call: TRBV2; clone_size: .; d_call: .
cdr3_aa: CASSLEGGTYNEQFF; v_call: TRBV5-1; clone_size: .; d_call: .
cdr3_aa: CASSVGMVRGGNEQFF; v_call: TRBV9; clone_size: .; d_call: .
cdr3_aa: CASSWSSTGELFF; v_call: TRBV7-3; clone_size: .; d_call: .
cdr3_aa: CASSHHGNYGYTF; v_call: TRBV27; clone_size: .; d_call: .
cdr3_aa: CASQTETVANTGELFF; v_call: TRBV23-1; clone_size: .; d_call: .
cdr3_aa: CASSSRQGPLSSYNSPLHF; v_call: TRBV13; clone_size: .; d_call: TRBD1
cdr3_aa: CASGAPTQVSYNEQFF; v_call: TRBV12-5; clone_size: .; d_call: .
cdr3_aa: CSVEGAPGTSGNEQFF; v_call: TRBV29-1; clone_size: .; d_call: TRBD2
cdr3_aa: CSVDSAGETQYF; v_call: TRBV29-1; clone_size: .; d_call: .
cdr3_aa: CASSQEPPPRTANTGELFF; v_call: TRBV14; clone_size: once; d_call: .
cdr3_aa: CASSLGVGGALYGYTF; v_call: TRBV7-9; clone_size: .; d_call: TRBD1
cdr3_aa: CATSDLYRKITGNTIYF; v_call: TRBV24-1; clone_size: .; d_call: .
cdr3_aa: CASSWGLGETQYF; v_call: TRBV7-3; clone_size: .; d_call: .
cdr3_aa: CATSDQSGGNQPQHF; v_call: TRBV24-1; clone_size: .; d_call: .
cdr3_aa: CASSFSGAPEAFF; v_call: TRBV12-3/TRBV12-4; clone_size: .; d_call: .
cdr3_aa: CASSLKGGETQYF; v_call: TRBV5-1; clone_size: .; d_call: .